The 11 T cell receptor beta chains below come from one sample, sequenced in a study of cytomegalovirus exposure and HLA in healthy donors. Primers for the PCR totalled 60 Vbeta and 13 Jbeta. This table comes from immunoSEQ multiplex PCR, and its TCRdb copy is limited to in-frame clones, with some not included. Of more than 90,000 clones listed, roughly 74% are singletons. Source material: PBMCs. These receptors all come from a woman in her thirties or forties in good health and CMV-seronegative.

This clone is a singleton in its sample. The V and J genes are TRBV4-2 and TRBJ2-2; the match to TRBD1 covers 7 bases. CDR1 is LGHNA and CDR2 is YNFKEQ in the germline V gene. The ends lost 0 bases at V and 3 bases at J; junction bases unmatched: 4. This CDR3 is 16 amino acids long. The CDR3 region is CASSQDRDRYTGELFF. The CDR3, as DNA: TGTGCCAGCAGCCAAGATCGGGACAGATACACCGGGGAGCTGTTTTTT.

The chain has TRBV7-2 and TRBJ2-7; perhaps TRBD1 as D (6 bases). Trimming took off 4 bases at V and 3 bases at J, with 13 bases between the two ends. CDR3 size: 14 residues. Germline V lookup: CDR1 SGHTA, CDR2 FQGNSA. The CDR3 spells CASSSGTTFYEQYF. Written as DNA, the CDR3 is TGTGCCAGCAGCTCCGGGACAACGTTCTACGAGCAGTACTTC.

The CDR3 sequence: CASSHELAGASTDTQYF. The CDR3, as DNA: TGTGCCAGCAGCCACGAACTAGCGGGGGCTAGCACAGATACGCAGTATTTT. This sequence joins TRBV13 and TRBJ2-3; 11 positions match TRBD2. This CDR3 is 17 amino acids long. Germline-derived CDR1 and CDR2 are PRHDT and FYEKMQ (reference sequence). Unmatched junction bases numbered 7, after V lost 5 bases and J lost 0 bases.

This clone rates as medium-sized. The CDR3 here is CASSPNHNDEQYF. The CDR3, as DNA: TGTGCCAGTAGTCCAAACCACAACGACGAGCAGTACTTC. The chain links TRBV19 to TRBJ2-7; D remains ambiguous. CDR1 LNHDA and CDR2 SQIVND come from the germline V gene (reference sequence). This CDR3 is built from 13 residues. Trimming left V 5 bases short and J 5 bases short, with 13 bases between.

This clone appeared a few times. V and J are TRBV7-9 and TRBJ1-4; 9 nucleotides align to TRBD1. J lost 4 bases, V lost 5 bases, and 5 bases had no gene match. Germline V lookup: CDR1 SEHNR, CDR2 FQNEAQ (reference sequence). The CDR3 totals 15 residues. The CDR3 loop is CASSPGTGLNEKLFF. In DNA form, the CDR3 reads TGTGCCAGCAGCCCCGGGACAGGGCTTAATGAAAAACTGTTTTTT.

The chain recombines TRBV28 with TRBJ1-1, with D perhaps TRBD1 (6 bases). In germline, CDR1 is MDHEN, CDR2 SYDVKM. Trimming took 6 bases from V and 0 from J, leaving 14 bases between them. This CDR3 comprises 15 residues. For the CDR3, the DNA is TGTGCCAGCAGGTTCGGGAGGGGGTTGAACACTGAAGCTTTCTTT. It codes for CASRFGRGLNTEAFF.

This clone was found a few times. The chain uses TRBV4-2 and TRBJ2-2; D not resolved. CDR1 and CDR2 from the germline V gene are LGHNA and YNFKEQ. Trimming pared 0 bases from V and 7 bases from J, leaving 12 bases between. CDR3 length: 15 residues. The CDR3 region has the DNA TGTGCCAGCAGCCAAGAGGTGGTCGAGAGCGGGGAGCTGTTTTTT. This encodes CASSQEVVESGELFF.

J is TRBJ1-4 and V is TRBV5-1; D may be TRBD1 (6 bases). Trimming removed 0 bases at V and 5 bases at J, with 11 bases between. Germline V gene lookup returns CDR1 SGHRS and CDR2 YFSETQ. This CDR3 is 15 amino acids long. CDR3 sequence reads: CASSLGTERNEKLFF. In DNA form, the CDR3 reads TGCGCCAGCAGCTTGGGGACAGAACGCAATGAAAAACTGTTTTTT.

V and J are TRBV11-2 and TRBJ2-1; D might be TRBD2 (7 bases). V gave up 4 bases and J gave up 6 bases, with 16 bases separating them. The CDR3 has 15 residues. Germline V gene lookup returns CDR1 SGHAT and CDR2 FQNNGV. The CDR3 bases are TGTGCCAGCAGCTCACTCAGGGGAGGGGCCAATGAGCAGTTCTTC. It encodes CASSSLRGGANEQFF.

The chain uses TRBV30 and TRBJ2-7; 9 bases map to TRBD1. The germline V gene encodes CDR1 GTSNPN and CDR2 SVGIG (reference sequence). CDR3 length equals 14 residues. The J segment lost 1 base and the V segment lost 4 bases, leaving 5 bases of the junction unmatched. In DNA form, the CDR3 reads TGTGCCTGGAACCGGGACAGGGTTTCCTACGAGCAGTACTTC. As protein: CAWNRDRVSYEQYF.

A note on this clone: One end of the junction varies from germline; a read error may be responsible. V and J are TRBV2 and TRBJ2-4, with 9 bases that match TRBD2. CDR3 length equals 17 residues. Germline-derived CDR1 and CDR2 are SNHLY and FYNNEI. The CDR3 DNA is TGTACCAGAGGGATTAGCGGGGGTCTCATAGCCAAAAACATTCAGTACTTC. Its protein product is CTRGISGGLIAKNIQYF.